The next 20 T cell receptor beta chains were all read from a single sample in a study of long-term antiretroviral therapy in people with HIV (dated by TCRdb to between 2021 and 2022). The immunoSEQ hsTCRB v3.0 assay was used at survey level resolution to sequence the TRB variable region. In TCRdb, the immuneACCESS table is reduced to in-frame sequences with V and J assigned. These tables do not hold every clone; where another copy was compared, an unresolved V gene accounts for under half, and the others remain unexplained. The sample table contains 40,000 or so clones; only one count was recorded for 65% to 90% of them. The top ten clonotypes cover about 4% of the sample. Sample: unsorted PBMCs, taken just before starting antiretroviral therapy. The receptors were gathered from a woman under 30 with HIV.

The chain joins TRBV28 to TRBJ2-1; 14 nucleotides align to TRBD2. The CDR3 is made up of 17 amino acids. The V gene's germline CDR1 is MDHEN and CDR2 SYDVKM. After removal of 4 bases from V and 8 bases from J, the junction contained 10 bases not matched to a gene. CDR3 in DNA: TGTGCCAGCAGTTCCGGGACTAGCGGGAGTAGGTCATATGAGCAGTTCTTC. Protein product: CASSSGTSGSRSYEQFF.

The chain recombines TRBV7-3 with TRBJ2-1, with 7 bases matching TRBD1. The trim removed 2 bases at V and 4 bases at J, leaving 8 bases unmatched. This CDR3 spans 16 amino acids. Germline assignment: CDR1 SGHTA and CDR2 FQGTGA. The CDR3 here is CASSLATGVGYNEQFF. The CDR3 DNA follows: TGTGCCAGCAGCTTAGCTACAGGGGTGGGATACAATGAGCAGTTCTTC.

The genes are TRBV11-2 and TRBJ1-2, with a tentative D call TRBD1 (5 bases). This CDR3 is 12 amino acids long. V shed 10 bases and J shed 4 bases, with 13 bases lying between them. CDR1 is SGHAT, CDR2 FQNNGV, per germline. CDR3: CATRGGTYGYTF. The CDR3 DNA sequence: TGTGCCACCAGAGGAGGGACCTATGGCTACACCTTC.

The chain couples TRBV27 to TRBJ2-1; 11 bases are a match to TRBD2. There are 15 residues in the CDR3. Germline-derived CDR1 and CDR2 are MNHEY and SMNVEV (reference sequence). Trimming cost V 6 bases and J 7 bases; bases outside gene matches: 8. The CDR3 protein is CASRTTSGMDNEQFF. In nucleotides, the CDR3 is TGTGCCAGCAGAACGACTAGCGGGATGGATAATGAGCAGTTCTTC.

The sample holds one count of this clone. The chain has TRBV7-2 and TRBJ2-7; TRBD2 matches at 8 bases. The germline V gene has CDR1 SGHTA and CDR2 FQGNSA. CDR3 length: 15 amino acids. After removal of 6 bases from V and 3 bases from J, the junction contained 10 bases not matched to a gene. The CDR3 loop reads CASSDPGTRIYEQYF. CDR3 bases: TGTGCCAGCAGTGACCCCGGGACTAGGATCTACGAGCAGTACTTC.

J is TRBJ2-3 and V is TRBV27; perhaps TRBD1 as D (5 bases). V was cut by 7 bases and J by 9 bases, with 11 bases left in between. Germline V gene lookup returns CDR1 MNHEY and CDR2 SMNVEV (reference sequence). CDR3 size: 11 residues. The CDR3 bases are TGTGCCAGCAACATAGGGGTAACGCAGTATTTT. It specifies CASNIGVTQYF.

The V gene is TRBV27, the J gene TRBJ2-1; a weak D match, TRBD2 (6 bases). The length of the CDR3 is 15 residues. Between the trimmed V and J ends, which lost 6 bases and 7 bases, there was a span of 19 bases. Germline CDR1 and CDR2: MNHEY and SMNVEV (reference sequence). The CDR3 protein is CASSRLGRERNEQFF. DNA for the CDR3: TGTGCCAGCAGCCGGTTGGGGCGGGAACGGAATGAGCAGTTCTTC.

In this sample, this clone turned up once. DNA of the CDR3: TGTGCCAGCAGGACTTGGGGGGGAGCTCAGCCCCAGCATTTT. As protein: CASRTWGGAQPQHF. The chain joins TRBV28 to TRBJ1-5; D might be TRBD1 (5 bases). This CDR3 has 14 amino acids. The germline V gene encodes CDR1 MDHEN and CDR2 SYDVKM. The V end lost 6 bases, the J end lost 6 bases, and 15 bases lay between the germline ends.

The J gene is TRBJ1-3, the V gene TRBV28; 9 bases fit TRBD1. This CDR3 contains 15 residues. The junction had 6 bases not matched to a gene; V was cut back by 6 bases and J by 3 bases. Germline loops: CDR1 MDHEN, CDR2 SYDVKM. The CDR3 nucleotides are TGTGCCAGCAGATTTACGGGACAGGGTGGAAACACCATATATTTT. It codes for CASRFTGQGGNTIYF.

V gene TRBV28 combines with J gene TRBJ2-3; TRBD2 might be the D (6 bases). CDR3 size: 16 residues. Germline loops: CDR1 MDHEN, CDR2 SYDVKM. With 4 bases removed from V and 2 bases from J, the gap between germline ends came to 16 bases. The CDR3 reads CASSSKIGTYTDTQYF. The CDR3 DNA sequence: TGTGCCAGCAGTTCTAAGATAGGGACTTACACAGATACGCAGTATTTT.

CDR3 amino acids: CASSWTSGSGETQYF. DNA of the CDR3: TGTGCCAGCAGCTGGACTAGCGGGAGTGGTGAGACCCAGTACTTC. The chain links TRBV28 to TRBJ2-5; 13 bases match TRBD2. Looked up from germline, CDR1 is MDHEN and CDR2 is SYDVKM. This CDR3 comprises 15 residues. Trimming at V came to 6 bases and at J to 5 bases, leaving 6 bases not matched to a gene.

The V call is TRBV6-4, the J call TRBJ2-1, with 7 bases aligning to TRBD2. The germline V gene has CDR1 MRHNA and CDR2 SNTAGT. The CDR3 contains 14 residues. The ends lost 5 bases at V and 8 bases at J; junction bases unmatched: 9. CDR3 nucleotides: TGTGCCAGCAGTTCTTGGGGAGGGGATTATGAGCAGTTCTTC. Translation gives CASSSWGGDYEQFF.

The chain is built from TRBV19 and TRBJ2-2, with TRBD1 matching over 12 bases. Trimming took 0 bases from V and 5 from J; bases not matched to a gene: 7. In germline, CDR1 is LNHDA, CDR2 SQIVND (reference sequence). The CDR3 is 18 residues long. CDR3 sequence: CASSIDRDRGRWTGELFF. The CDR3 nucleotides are TGTGCCAGTAGTATAGATCGGGACAGGGGGCGATGGACCGGGGAGCTGTTTTTT.

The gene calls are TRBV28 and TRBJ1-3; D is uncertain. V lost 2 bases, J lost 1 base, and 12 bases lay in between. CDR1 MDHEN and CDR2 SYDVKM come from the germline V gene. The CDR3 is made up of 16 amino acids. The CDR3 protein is CASSLPGRGSGNTIYF. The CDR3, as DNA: TGTGCCAGCAGTTTACCGGGGAGAGGGTCTGGAAACACCATATATTTT. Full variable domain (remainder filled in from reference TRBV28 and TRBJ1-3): DVKVTQSSRYLVKRTGEKVFLECVQDMDHENMFWYRQDPGLGLRLIYFSYDVKMKEKGDIPEGYSVSREKKERFSLILESASTNQTSMYLCASSLPGRGSGNTIYFGEGSWLTVV.

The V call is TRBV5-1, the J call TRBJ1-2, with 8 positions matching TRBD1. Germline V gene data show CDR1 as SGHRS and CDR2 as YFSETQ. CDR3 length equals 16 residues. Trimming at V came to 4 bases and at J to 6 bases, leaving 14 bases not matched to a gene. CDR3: CASSADPGGDFNGYTF. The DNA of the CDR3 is TGCGCCAGCAGCGCCGATCCAGGGGGCGATTTTAATGGCTACACCTTC.

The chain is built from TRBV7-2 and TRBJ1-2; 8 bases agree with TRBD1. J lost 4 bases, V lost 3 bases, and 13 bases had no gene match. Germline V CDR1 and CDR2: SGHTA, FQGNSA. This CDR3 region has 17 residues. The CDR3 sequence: CASSFSGQGIRSYGYTF. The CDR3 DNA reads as TGTGCCAGCAGCTTCTCTGGACAGGGAATTCGAAGCTATGGCTACACCTTC.

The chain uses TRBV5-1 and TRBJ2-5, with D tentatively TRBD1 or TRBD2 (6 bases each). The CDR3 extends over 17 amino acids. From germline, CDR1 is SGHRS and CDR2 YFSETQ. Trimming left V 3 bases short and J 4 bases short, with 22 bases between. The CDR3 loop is CASSWGAVRVVGETQYF. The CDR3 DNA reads TGCGCCAGCAGCTGGGGGGCGGTGCGAGTCGTAGGAGAGACCCAGTACTTC.

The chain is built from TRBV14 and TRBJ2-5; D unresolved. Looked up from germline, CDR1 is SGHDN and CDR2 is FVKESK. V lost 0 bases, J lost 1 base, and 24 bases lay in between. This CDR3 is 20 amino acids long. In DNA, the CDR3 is TGTGCCAGCAGCCAAGATCGAAGGGCGACCCCCCGAGCCCTCCAAGAGACCCAGTACTTC. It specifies CASSQDRRATPRALQETQYF. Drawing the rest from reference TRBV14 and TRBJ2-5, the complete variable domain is EAGVTQFPSHSVIEKGQTVTLRCDPISGHDNLYWYRRVMGKEIKFLLHFVKESKQDESGMPNNRFLAERTGGTYSTLKVQPAELEDSGVYFCASSQDRRATPRALQETQYFGPGTRLLVL.

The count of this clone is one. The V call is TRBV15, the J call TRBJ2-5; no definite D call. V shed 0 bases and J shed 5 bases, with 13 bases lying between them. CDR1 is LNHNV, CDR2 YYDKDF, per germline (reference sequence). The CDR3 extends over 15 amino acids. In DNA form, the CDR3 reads TGTGCCACCAGCAGAGATCCGACGGGCCACGAGACCCAGTACTTC. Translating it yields CATSRDPTGHETQYF.

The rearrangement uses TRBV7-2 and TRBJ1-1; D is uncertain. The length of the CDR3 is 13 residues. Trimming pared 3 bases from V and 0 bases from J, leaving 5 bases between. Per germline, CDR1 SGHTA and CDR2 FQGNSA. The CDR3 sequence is CASSFELNTEAFF. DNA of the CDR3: TGTGCCAGCAGCTTCGAATTGAACACTGAAGCTTTCTTT.